Given below is one T cell receptor (beta chain) in context. What it binds is unknown. The data derive from a study of graft-versus-host responses after intestinal transplantation. In the study overall: Among the recipients, all got anti-thymocyte globulin induction and then tacrolimus and steroids for about three years.

Assay: immunoSEQ multiplex PCR; the TCRdb copy retains only in-frame clones and omits some. The sample shows roughly 100,000 clones, more than 85% of them seen only once. CDR1 and CDR2 from the germline V gene are SGHVS and FNYEAQ. V shed 8 bases and J shed 0 bases, with 10 bases lying between them. The CDR3 has 13 amino acids. General study points: Investigators detected GvH clones in recipient marrow, with some emerging earlier in ileum or blood. Early post-transplant HvG declines were associated with peak circulating GvH clone levels.

The receptor comes from a human donor who received an intestinal transplant. This chain links TRBV7-6 with TRBJ2-5, with D unresolved. This material consisted of unstimulated CD4+ T cells sorted from spleen or lymph node cells, taken before intestinal transplant. The CDR3 loop is CASCTAYQETQYF. CDR3 sequence (DNA): TGTGCCAGCTGTACGGCGTACCAAGAGACCCAGTACTTC.